The clone carrying this T cell receptor (beta chain) has a handful of counts. Antigen: not known. This CDR3 contains 14 residues. V shed 3 bases and J 1 base; nucleotides not matched to a gene: 1. The V gene's germline CDR1 is SGHTA and CDR2 FQGNSA. The sample's treatment: oral pan-JAK inhibitor, 5-10 mg twice daily. Specimens obtained from alopecia areata patients comprised lesional scalp punch biopsies and peripheral blood. The data are from a study of CD8+ T cells in alopecia areata. Study-wide results and caveats: Tofacitinib significantly brought down scalp clonality and expanded CD8+ clones among top 100. Many expanded lesional clones remained in scalp and blood on tofacitinib. Lesional scalp exceeded normal scalp in clonality, especially in alopecia totalis/universalis.

RNA extraction was followed by reverse transcription into cDNA, which acted as the sequencing template. Sequencing was performed with immunoSEQ multiplex PCR; in TCRdb, only in-frame clones are kept and a portion is missing. The sample includes approximately 180,000 clones, about 65% of them seen just once. The TCR was taken from a human donor with alopecia areata. The chain recombines TRBV7-2 with TRBJ2-7; TRBD1 matches at 9 bases. Sequencing used CD4+ T cells sorted from blood, obtained around week 47, from a patient treated with tofacitinib. In DNA form, the CDR3 reads TGTGCCAGCAGCTTCGACAGGGGGTCCTACGAGCAGTACTTC. Translation: CASSFDRGSYEQYF.